This TCR beta chain was profiled in a study of cytomegalovirus exposure and HLA in healthy donors. The trim removed 2 bases at V and 5 bases at J, leaving 3 bases unmatched. The length of the CDR3 is 15 residues. Germline CDR1 SGDLS, CDR2 YYNGEE. Method: immunoSEQ multiplex PCR; TCRdb's copy keeps in-frame clones and lacks some. The sample consists of about 180,000 clones, 86% of them appearing once. Whole-study findings and limits: A later analysis found first-cohort TCR clusters tended to co-occur in the approximately 110 validation repertoires. Cytomegalovirus status was reportedly diagnosed by the classifier with high sensitivity and specificity. The authors enumerated some 170 TCR beta chains as linked to cytomegalovirus. There were some public TCRs occurring in many donors, but most TCR sequences were rare.

This clone was picked up a small number of times. Its antigen is unidentified. The origin of this receptor is a man aged 18 to 30 in good health and CMV-seropositive. Sequencing used PBMCs. V is TRBV9 and J is TRBJ1-6; TRBD1 matches 8 bases. CDR3 region: CASSVTGQDNSPLHF. Written as DNA, the CDR3 is TGTGCCAGCAGCGTGACGGGACAGGATAATTCACCCCTCCACTTT.